This T cell receptor beta chain derives from a study of blood T cells in healthy people across ages. Using a J-beta primer mix together with a sample-barcoded 5' primer, a second PCR was run for roughly 6 to 12 cycles. TCRdb redid the calling of the 5' RACE reads with MiXCR, one entry per CDR3 protein. Of roughly 1,800,000 distinct CDR3 sequences listed, less than 50% were seen once; the top ten hold less than 2.5%. Deletions cut 6 bases from V and 6 bases from J, with 10 bases between. Per germline, CDR1 LGHNT and CDR2 FRNRAP. The CDR3 consists of 12 residues. This clonotype showed up just a few times.

The clonotype originates from a woman aged 40 to 50 in good health. The sample consisted of blood. The chain combines TRBV12-5 with TRBJ2-3; weak D call: TRBD2 (6 bases). The chain's CDR3 is CASGEGADTQYF. CDR3 nucleotides: TGTGCTAGTGGGGAGGGCGCGGATACGCAGTATTTT.